The source of this TCR beta chain is a study of human T cells and chemical hapten exposure. In this sample, this clonotype turned up a few times. Time point: pre-sensitization, week 0. The treatment denotes: therapeutic diphenylcyclopropenone sensitization with weekly scalp DPC. CDR1 and CDR2 (germline): KGHSH, LQKENI. CDR3 length: 15 amino acids. The trim removed 6 bases at V and 3 bases at J, leaving 6 bases unmatched. A single record per CDR3 protein comes from TCRdb applying MiXCR to the RACE reads. In the table there are approximately 57,000 distinct CDR3 sequences, more than 8% of which are singletons.

The source was whole blood, collected in connection with sensitization to the hapten diphenylcyclopropenone (DPC). This chain connects TRBV18 to TRBJ2-5, with TRBD1 matching 11 bases. This sequence was found in a man between 40 and 49 years old with alopecia areata. Some clones in this sample may be carry-over from other donors' samples. CDR3 loop: CASSPGQGVEETQYF. The CDR3 nucleotides are TGTGCCAGCTCTCCGGGACAGGGGGTCGAAGAGACCCAGTACTTC.